The TCR beta chain described here comes from a study of cytomegalovirus exposure and HLA in healthy donors. Study results and caveats: Immune exposure data for these donors was limited to CMV serostatus.

CDR1 and CDR2 from the germline V gene are SQVTM and ANQGSEA. There are 14 residues in the CDR3. Trimming stripped 3 bases from V and 0 bases from J, with 9 bases between. Researchers ran the PCR with 60 Vbeta and 13 Jbeta primers. Profiling relied on immunoSEQ multiplex PCR, and the TCRdb table lists in-frame clones only, not all of them. The sample yields about 200,000 clones, 65% to 85% seen once. Details on this clone: Its antigen is unidentified.

This clonotype originated in a man aged 40-49 years in good health and CMV-seropositive. The chain uses TRBV29-1 and TRBJ2-1; a weak D match, TRBD2 (5 bases). Source material: PBMCs. CDR3 nucleotide sequence: TGCAGCGTTGACTCGGGGAGCTCCTACAATGAGCAGTTCTTC. This sequence encodes CSVDSGSSYNEQFF.